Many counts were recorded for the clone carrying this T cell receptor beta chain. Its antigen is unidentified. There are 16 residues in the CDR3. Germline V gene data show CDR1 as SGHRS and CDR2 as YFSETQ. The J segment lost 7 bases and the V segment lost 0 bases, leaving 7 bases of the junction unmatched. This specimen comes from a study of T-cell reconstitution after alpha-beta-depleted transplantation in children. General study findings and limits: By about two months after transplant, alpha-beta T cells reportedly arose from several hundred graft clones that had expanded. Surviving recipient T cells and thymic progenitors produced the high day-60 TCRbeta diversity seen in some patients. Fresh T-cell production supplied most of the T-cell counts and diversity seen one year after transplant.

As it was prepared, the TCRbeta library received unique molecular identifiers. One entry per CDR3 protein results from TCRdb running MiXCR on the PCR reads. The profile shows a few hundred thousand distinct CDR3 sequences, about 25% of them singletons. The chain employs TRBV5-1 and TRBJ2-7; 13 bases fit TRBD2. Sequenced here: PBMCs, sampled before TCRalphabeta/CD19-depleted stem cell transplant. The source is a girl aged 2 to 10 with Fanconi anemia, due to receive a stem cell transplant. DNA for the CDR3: TGCGCCAGCAGCTTGGAACTAGCGGGAGGGCCTGAAGAGCAGTACTTC. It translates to CASSLELAGGPEEQYF.